This T cell receptor (beta chain) comes out of a study of control samples from healthy donors and cancer patients. V shed 9 bases, J shed 12 bases, and the junction held 15 bases outside the gene matches. CDR1 and CDR2 from the germline V gene are SNHLY and FYNNEI. The CDR3 is 14 amino acids. Repertoires were generated with immunoSEQ multiplex PCR, while TCRdb's copy carries only in-frame clones and drops some. This table has just under 80,000 clones, approximately 90% appearing once. The source of this sequence is a woman aged 60 to 75 with head and neck cancer. The sequenced sample was PBMCs. The rearrangement joins TRBV2 to TRBJ2-1; 9 bases fit TRBD1. DNA for the CDR3: TGTGCCAGTTTACCGGGACAGGGATACCCGCGGCAGTTCTTC. This codes for CASLPGQGYPRQFF.